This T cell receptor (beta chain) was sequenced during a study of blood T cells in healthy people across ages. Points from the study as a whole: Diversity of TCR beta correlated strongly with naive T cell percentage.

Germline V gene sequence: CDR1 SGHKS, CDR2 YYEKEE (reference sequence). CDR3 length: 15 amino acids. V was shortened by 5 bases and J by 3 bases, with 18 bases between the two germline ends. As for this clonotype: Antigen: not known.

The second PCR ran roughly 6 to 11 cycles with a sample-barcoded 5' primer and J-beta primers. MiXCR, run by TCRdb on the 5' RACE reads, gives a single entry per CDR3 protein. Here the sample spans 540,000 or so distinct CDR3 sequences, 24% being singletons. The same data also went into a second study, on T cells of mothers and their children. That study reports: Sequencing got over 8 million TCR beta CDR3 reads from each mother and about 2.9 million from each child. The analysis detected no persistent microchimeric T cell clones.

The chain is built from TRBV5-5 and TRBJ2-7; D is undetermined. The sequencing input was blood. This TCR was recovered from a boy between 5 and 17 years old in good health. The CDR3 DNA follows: TGTGCCAGCAGGGTGGGTCCAATCACTAACTACGAGCAGTACTTC. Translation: CASRVGPITNYEQYF.